This T cell receptor (beta chain) was sequenced during a study of T cell responses to AZD1222 COVID-19 vaccine. For the study at large: Second doses were pooled across both intervals (about 4 or about 12 weeks).

Study-wide points: The span of vaccine-associated CD4 TCRs extended across spike, with dominance at 160-218 and 743-854. Possibly, clonal diversity was underestimated; donors were largely white British and included more females.

Germline V gene lookup returns CDR1 ENHRY and CDR2 SYGVKD. This CDR3 spans 15 amino acids. The junction had 8 bases not matched to a gene; V was cut back by 6 bases and J by 5 bases. Assay used: immunoSEQ multiplex PCR; TCRdb lists only in-frame clones, some missing. The data hold 90,000 to 130,000 clones, with around 92% observed a single time. On this clone itself: Its antigen is undetermined.

Sequenced material: peripheral blood, taken on day 0 of AZD1222 vaccination. The gene calls are TRBV10-3 and TRBJ2-5, with TRBD2 matching over 11 bases. The clonotype was recovered from an adult in good health. For the CDR3, the DNA is TGTGCCATCAGGGATAGCGGGGGGGCCTGGGAGACCCAGTACTTC. This gives the protein CAIRDSGGAWETQYF.